The clone carrying this T cell receptor (beta chain) was seen more than once but under ten times. The record originates from a study of blood T cell repertoires in COVID-19. Across the whole study: The United States, Italy and Spain provided the acute and convalescent COVID-19 samples. Sources were T cells, B-cell-depleted T cells, or PBMCs; the material itself was cDNA or gDNA.

This CDR3 spans 12 amino acids. CDR1 is MDHEN and CDR2 is SYDVKM in the germline V gene. The V gene end was trimmed by 10 bases and the J gene end by 9 bases; junction bases not matched to a gene: 7. In the study's own analysis: Estimated nucleated cell counts came from reference gene primer amplification. TCRdb keeps only in-frame clones here, not all; method: immunoSEQ multiplex PCR. D and trimming were read from the DNA, whereas the V and J calls and clone size are those reported in that table. This table holds around 50,000 clones, less than 85% found once. The chain is built from TRBV28 and TRBJ2-4; 9 positions match TRBD1. Sequenced material: peripheral blood. The origin of this receptor is a human donor in a cohort sampled during active COVID-19. CDR3 sequence reads: CATRGTGPIQYF. CDR3 in DNA: TGTGCCACCCGAGGGACAGGGCCCATTCAGTACTTC.